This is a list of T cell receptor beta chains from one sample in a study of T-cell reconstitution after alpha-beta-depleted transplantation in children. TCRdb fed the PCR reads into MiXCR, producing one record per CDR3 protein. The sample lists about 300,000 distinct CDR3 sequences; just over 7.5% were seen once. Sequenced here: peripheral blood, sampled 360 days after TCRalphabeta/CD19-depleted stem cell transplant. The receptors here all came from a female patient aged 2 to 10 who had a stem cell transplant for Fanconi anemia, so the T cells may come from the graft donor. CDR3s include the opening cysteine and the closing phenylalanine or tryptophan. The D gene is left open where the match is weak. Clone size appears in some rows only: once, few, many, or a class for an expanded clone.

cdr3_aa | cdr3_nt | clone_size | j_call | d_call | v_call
CASSQAKSPTGLLHNQPQHF | TGTGCCAGCAGCCAAGCCAAGAGTCCGACAGGGCTACTGCACAATCAGCCCCAGCATTTT | NA | TRBJ1-5 | TRBD1 | TRBV3-1
CASSTGTSVATNEKLFF | TGTGCCAGCAGCACCGGGACATCCGTTGCAACTAATGAAAAACTGTTTTTT | NA | TRBJ1-4 | NA | TRBV12-3/TRBV12-4
CASSRHPTGVTKNTEAFF | TGCGCCAGCAGCCGACACCCGACAGGCGTCACGAAGAACACTGAAGCTTTCTTT | NA | TRBJ1-1 | NA | TRBV4-1
CASSVSSGSLYEQYF | TGTGCCAGCAGTGTATCCAGCGGGAGTCTCTACGAGCAGTACTTC | NA | TRBJ2-7 | TRBD2 | TRBV2
CASHTGGSSYNEQFF | TGTGCCAGCCACACAGGGGGTAGCTCCTACAATGAGCAGTTCTTC | NA | TRBJ2-1 | TRBD1 | TRBV18
CATSRDQGYEQYF | TGTGCCACCAGCAGAGATCAGGGGTACGAGCAGTACTTC | many | TRBJ2-7 | NA | TRBV15
CSVDALGGSNYGYNF | TGCAGCGTAGACGCTCTGGGGGGCTCTAACTATGGCTACAACTTC | NA | TRBJ1-2 | NA | TRBV29-1
CAISEMAGSGYTF | TGTGCCATCAGTGAGATGGCAGGCTCTGGCTACACCTTC | NA | TRBJ1-2 | NA | TRBV10-3
CASRTGFEGYTF | TGTGCCAGCAGAACAGGGTTCGAAGGCTACACCTTC | many | TRBJ1-2 | NA | TRBV28
CASSPYTGNEQFF | TGTGCCAGCTCACCGTATACGGGGAATGAGCAGTTCTTC | few | TRBJ2-1 | NA | TRBV18
CASSLHSNQPQHF | TGTGCCAGCAGTTTACATAGCAATCAGCCCCAGCATTTT | many | TRBJ1-5 | NA | TRBV12-3/TRBV12-4
CASRSRRGGSGNTIYF | TGTGCCAGCAGGTCTCGACGAGGGGGCTCTGGAAACACCATATATTTT | many | TRBJ1-3 | NA | TRBV12-3/TRBV12-4
CSARIYTEAFF | TGCAGTGCTAGAATTTACACTGAAGCTTTCTTT | many | TRBJ1-1 | NA | TRBV20-1
CSAREGLAALGTQYF | TGCAGTGCTAGGGAGGGACTAGCGGCCTTGGGGACCCAGTACTTC | many | TRBJ2-5 | TRBD2 | TRBV20-1